One and the same sample provided the 10 T cell receptor beta chains below, sequenced in a study of blood T cell repertoires in COVID-19. Repertoires were generated with immunoSEQ multiplex PCR, while TCRdb's copy carries only in-frame clones and drops some. Among 190,000 or so clones, roughly 94% were seen once, and the ten largest hold approximately 0.69%. Sequenced: peripheral blood. All receptors derive from a man younger than 45 with COVID-19, enrolled during active disease.

The chain employs TRBV15 and TRBJ2-1; 8 bases agree with TRBD2. J was trimmed by 9 bases and V by 0 bases; bases with no gene match: 10. CDR1 LNHNV and CDR2 YYDKDF come from the germline V gene (reference sequence). This CDR3 has 16 amino acids. Here the CDR3 reads CATSRDLGGGPSEQFF. CDR3 sequence (DNA): TGTGCCACCAGCAGAGACCTCGGCGGGGGGCCTTCTGAGCAGTTCTTC.

The rearrangement joins TRBV12-3 or TRBV12-4 to TRBJ2-1; D not certain. V lost 5 bases, J lost 7 bases, and 12 bases lay in between. This CDR3 contains 13 residues. The CDR3 sequence: CASSPDARNEQFF. The CDR3 DNA sequence: TGTGCCAGCAGTCCCGATGCTAGGAATGAGCAGTTCTTC.

CDR3 coding DNA: TGCGCCAGCAGCTTGGATACGGGGAACACTGAAGCTTTCTTT. Its translation is CASSLDTGNTEAFF. The chain joins TRBV5-1 to TRBJ1-1; D is unclear. The CDR3 sequence is 14 residues long. Germline CDR1 is SGHRS and CDR2 is YFSETQ. The germline V and J ends were trimmed by 0 bases and 1 base, with 7 bases remaining between them.

This chain uses TRBV2 with TRBJ1-2, with a tentative D call TRBD1 (6 bases). Trimming cost V 7 bases and J 8 bases, with 17 bases left between them. The CDR3 has 13 residues. CDR1 and CDR2 from the germline V gene are SNHLY and FYNNEI. The CDR3, as DNA: TGTGCCAGCAATGGGGCCAGGGGAGAGGGCTACACCTTC. Protein: CASNGARGEGYTF.

This clone is a singleton in its sample. The chain joins TRBV24-1 to TRBJ2-6; 7 bases align to TRBD1. The CDR3 is made up of 22 amino acids. V trimming: 11 bases; J trimming: 0 bases; junction bases outside the gene matches: 27. Germline CDR1 reads KGHDR; CDR2 reads SFDVKD. CDR3 loop: CAKPPNLDSRDRDSSGANVLTF. The CDR3 DNA reads TGTGCCAAGCCCCCTAACCTCGACTCCAGGGACAGAGATAGCTCTGGGGCCAACGTCCTGACTTTC.

The J gene is TRBJ1-6, the V gene TRBV5-4; D may be TRBD1 (5 bases). The length of the CDR3 is 15 residues. Trimming stripped 4 bases from V and 10 bases from J, with 18 bases between. CDR1 is SGHNT and CDR2 is YYREEE in the germline V gene (reference sequence). The CDR3 protein is CASSTPTVGGSPLHF. The CDR3 region has the DNA TGTGCCAGCAGCACCCCAACGGTGGGGGGGTCACCCCTCCACTTT.

The V and J genes are TRBV3-1 (or the pseudogene TRBV3-2) and TRBJ2-1; 12 nucleotides line up with TRBD2. The V gene's germline CDR1 is LGHDT and CDR2 YNNKEL (reference sequence). Trimming cost V 4 bases and J 6 bases; bases outside gene matches: 4. The CDR3 loop spans 15 amino acids. CDR3 bases: TGTGCCAGCAGCCCACCTAGCGGGGGGGCCAATGAGCAGTTCTTC. Amino acid sequence: CASSPPSGGANEQFF.

The chain recombines TRBV7-9 with TRBJ1-1; tentative D call: TRBD1 (6 bases). Trimming cost V 5 bases and J 5 bases, with 15 bases left between them. The CDR3 consists of 14 residues. Germline V lookup: CDR1 SEHNR, CDR2 FQNEAQ (reference sequence). In DNA form, the CDR3 reads TGTGCCAGCAGCCCCAGAGGGGGAAAGACTGAAGCTTTCTTT. Translated, it gives CASSPRGGKTEAFF.

The chain has TRBV7-9 and TRBJ2-3; the D gene is possibly TRBD2 (6 bases). With 5 bases removed from V and 4 bases from J, the gap between germline ends came to 16 bases. Germline assignment: CDR1 SEHNR and CDR2 FQNEAQ (reference sequence). The CDR3 is made up of 15 amino acids. The CDR3 region is CASSPKTRIADTQYF. The CDR3 DNA reads TGTGCCAGCAGCCCTAAGACTAGAATCGCAGATACGCAGTATTTT.

The chain recombines TRBV5-6 with TRBJ1-2; D not resolved. V lost 4 bases to trimming and J lost 5 bases, with 12 bases between them. CDR1 and CDR2 from the germline V gene are SGHDT and YYEEEE. This CDR3 spans 13 amino acids. As DNA, the CDR3 is TGTGCCAGCAGCCCCTACGAGCGGTATGGCTACACCTTC. It translates to CASSPYERYGYTF.